The sequence of this T cell receptor (beta chain) was determined in a study of CD8 T cells in Susac syndrome. Reverse transcription of roughly 0.5 to 1 ug RNA was performed with random hexamers. TCRdb re-derived calls from the immunoSEQ multiplex PCR reads in MiXCR, one entry per CDR3 protein. The table lists 180,000 or so distinct CDR3 sequences, 85% to 95% of them singletons. In germline, CDR1 is SGHRS, CDR2 YFSETQ. Trimming stripped 0 bases from V and 7 bases from J, with 4 bases between. The CDR3 extends over 12 amino acids. This rearrangement joins TRBV5-1 to TRBJ2-2; no clear D. This receptor was obtained from a human donor in good health. The sequenced sample was CD4+ T cells from PBMCs. The CDR3 protein is CASSLDGGELFF. CDR3 nucleotide sequence: TGCGCCAGCAGCTTGGACGGCGGGGAGCTGTTTTTT.